The clone carrying this T cell receptor beta chain was picked up many times. Germline V gives CDR1 SGHNT, CDR2 YYREEE (reference sequence). The ends were cut back, 0 bases at V and 8 bases at J, with 8 bases in the middle. The CDR3 length is 12 residues. In the authors' methods: In papillary thyroid cancer, a distant-metastasis classifier was built using CDR3 differences across clinicopathological groups. Using MiXCR, TCRdb re-called clones from the PCR reads. TCRdb's processing, not the authors', yielded these V and J calls. The sample consists of more than 65,000 clones, approximately 14% of them appearing once. These data belong to a study of metastatic and nonmetastatic thyroid tumors. Study summary: Repertoire comparisons spanned blood and tumor or nodule tissue from malignant and benign thyroid patients.

Thyroid surgery had not been preceded by any treatment in any patient. The sample was blood. The origin of this receptor is a male donor with papillary thyroid cancer or a benign thyroid nodule (not recorded which). Some clones in this sample may be carry-over from other donors' samples. The V gene is TRBV5-4, the J gene TRBJ1-2; D may be TRBD1 (5 bases). CDR3 in amino acids: CASSLEDIGYTF. The DNA for the CDR3 is TGTGCCAGCAGCTTGGAGGACATCGGCTACACCTTC.